Listed here are 19 T cell receptor beta chains from one sample, sequenced in a study of cytomegalovirus exposure and HLA in healthy donors (dated by TCRdb to 2015 to 2018). Libraries were prepared through the immunoSEQ multiplex PCR assay. The table was pulled from immuneACCESS by TCRdb, which kept in-frame rearrangements only. Such tables lose some clones; where checked, under half of the loss comes from unresolved V genes, and the rest has no known cause. The sample table shows 250,000 to 300,000 clones, and just over 85% are seen once. The ten largest clonotypes hold 1% of the sample. Source material: PBMCs. The receptors were gathered from a woman under 30 in good health and CMV-seronegative.

This chain links TRBV9 with TRBJ2-7, with a tentative D call TRBD1 (5 bases). Germline V gene sequence: CDR1 SGDLS, CDR2 YYNGEE. Trimming left V 0 bases short and J 6 bases short, with 13 bases between. This CDR3 region has 14 residues. The CDR3 is CASSVVPSTGEQYF. DNA for the CDR3: TGTGCCAGCAGCGTAGTACCAAGTACAGGCGAGCAGTACTTC.

The genes are TRBV10-3 and TRBJ1-3, with a weak D call TRBD1 (6 bases). V was clipped by 10 bases and J by 2 bases, with 21 bases between them. Germline V CDR1 and CDR2: ENHRY, SYGVKD. CDR3 size: 16 residues. The CDR3 bases are TGTGCCACCGGGCTTGCAACAGGGACGGCTGGAAACACCATATATTTT. This codes for CATGLATGTAGNTIYF.

This rearrangement joins TRBV12-5 to TRBJ2-5; 10 nucleotides line up with TRBD2. The CDR3 has 15 residues. V lost 4 bases, J lost 1 base, and 3 bases stayed unmatched. Looked up from germline, CDR1 is LGHNT and CDR2 is FRNRAP. CDR3 in amino acids: CASGSSGSGQETQYF. CDR3 nucleotides: TGTGCTAGTGGTTCTAGCGGGAGTGGCCAAGAGACCCAGTACTTC.

This chain joins TRBV5-4 and TRBJ1-1, with D perhaps matching TRBD1 (5 bases). From germline, CDR1 is SGHNT and CDR2 YYREEE (reference sequence). The V end lost 4 bases, the J end lost 2 bases, and 15 bases lay between the germline ends. This CDR3 is 15 amino acids long. CDR3 nucleotides: TGTGCCAGCAGCCAAAGACAGAGGTCTAACACTGAAGCTTTCTTT. It is translated as CASSQRQRSNTEAFF.

V usage is TRBV30 and J usage is TRBJ2-7, with 10 bases fitting TRBD2. The CDR3 runs to 14 residues. V lost 5 bases, J lost 6 bases, and 10 bases stayed unmatched. Germline-derived CDR1 and CDR2 are GTSNPN and SVGIG (reference sequence). In DNA form, the CDR3 reads TGTGCCTGGGGTGGGCTAGCGGGAGCCAGCGAGCAGTACTTC. Its protein product is CAWGGLAGASEQYF.

As DNA, the CDR3 is TGTGCCAGCAGCCCCCCCGGGGGGGAAACGGACGAGCAGTACTTC. It specifies CASSPPGGETDEQYF. The genes are TRBV11-2 and TRBJ2-7, with 8 bases fitting TRBD2. Trimming cost V 5 bases and J 5 bases; bases outside gene matches: 11. CDR1 and CDR2 (germline): SGHAT, FQNNGV. This CDR3 comprises 15 residues.

CDR3 sequence: CANSPFQVGRGQPQHF. CDR3 coding DNA: TGTGCCAACAGCCCCTTCCAAGTTGGTCGGGGTCAGCCCCAGCATTTT. V and J are TRBV28 and TRBJ1-5; D remains unclear. The CDR3 is 16 amino acids. Trimming removed 10 bases from V and 6 bases from J, with 25 bases in between. Germline CDR1 MDHEN, CDR2 SYDVKM.

The chain links TRBV30 to TRBJ1-1; D is possibly TRBD1 (5 bases). The CDR3 is 16 amino acids. V gave up 2 bases and J gave up 1 base, with 17 bases separating them. Per germline, CDR1 GTSNPN and CDR2 SVGIG (reference sequence). CDR3 sequence: CAWSSLRWTQNTEAFF. Here the CDR3 DNA reads TGTGCCTGGAGTTCACTGAGGTGGACACAGAACACTGAAGCTTTCTTT.

The J gene is TRBJ2-3, the V gene TRBV11-2, with D possibly TRBD1 on 5 matching bases. CDR1 and CDR2 from the germline V gene are SGHAT and FQNNGV. V gave up 4 bases and J gave up 8 bases, with 19 bases separating them. The CDR3 is 15 residues long. The CDR3 spells CASSSFPGYRATQYF. CDR3 nucleotides: TGTGCCAGCAGCTCTTTTCCAGGGTACCGGGCTACGCAGTATTTT.

The chain is built from TRBV25-1 and TRBJ2-3; the match to TRBD2 covers 7 bases. CDR3 length: 15 amino acids. Unmatched junction bases numbered 4, after V lost 3 bases and J lost 1 base. CDR1 and CDR2 (germline): MGHDK, SYGVNS. As DNA, the CDR3 is TGTGCCAGCAGTGAGCGGGAGAGTCGCACAGATACGCAGTATTTT. It yields the protein CASSERESRTDTQYF.

V and J are TRBV30 and TRBJ2-1; a weak D match, TRBD2 (5 bases). Germline CDR1 is GTSNPN and CDR2 is SVGIG (reference sequence). V lost 3 bases and J lost 9, with 15 bases in between. The CDR3 runs 13 residues. CDR3: CAWSGSQGGEQFF. CDR3 DNA: TGTGCCTGGAGCGGGTCACAAGGAGGTGAGCAGTTCTTC.

The V and J genes are TRBV6-1 and TRBJ2-1, with 14 positions matching TRBD2. Losses at the gene ends were 2 bases for V and 9 bases for J; bases not matched to a gene: 3. From germline, CDR1 is MNHNS and CDR2 SASEGT. The CDR3 is made up of 15 amino acids. CDR3 in DNA: TGTGCCAGCAGTGAATCCGGGACTAGCGGGGGTGAGCAGTTCTTC. This sequence encodes CASSESGTSGGEQFF.

This clone came up once. This chain links TRBV28 with TRBJ1-4; TRBD1 agrees at 7 bases. Trimming at V came to 4 bases and at J to 5 bases, leaving 7 bases not matched to a gene. The CDR3 runs 15 residues. Germline CDR1 MDHEN, CDR2 SYDVKM. The CDR3 spells CASSSYRGMNEKLFF. The CDR3, as DNA: TGTGCCAGCAGTTCTTACAGGGGAATGAATGAAAAACTGTTTTTT.

V is TRBV30 and J is TRBJ1-5, with 10 bases lining up with TRBD1. J lost 5 bases, V lost 7 bases, and 5 bases had no gene match. This CDR3 is built from 13 residues. Germline V gene lookup returns CDR1 GTSNPN and CDR2 SVGIG (reference sequence). CDR3 DNA sequence: TGTGCCTTAACCGGGACAGGGGATCAGCCCCAGCATTTT. Its protein product is CALTGTGDQPQHF.

This clone was picked up one time. The chain joins TRBV4-1 to TRBJ2-1, with 13 bases aligning to TRBD2. Germline V gives CDR1 MGHRA, CDR2 YSYEKL. The CDR3 loop spans 20 amino acids. The V and J ends lost 5 bases and 0 bases, in that order; junction bases with no gene match: 13. CDR3 amino acids: CASSSLRLAGGLSSYNEQFF. Written as DNA, the CDR3 is TGCGCCAGCAGCTCTCTTAGACTAGCGGGAGGCCTAAGCTCCTACAATGAGCAGTTCTTC.

The chain links TRBV4-2 to TRBJ2-5, with 9 bases matching TRBD2. Germline-derived CDR1 and CDR2 are LGHNA and YNFKEQ. V trimming: 4 bases; J trimming: 5 bases; junction bases outside the gene matches: 11. This CDR3 is 16 amino acids long. DNA for the CDR3: TGTGCCAGCAGCCCCGGGGGTCAGCGGGAGGCGGAGACCCAGTACTTC. It codes for CASSPGGQREAETQYF.

J is TRBJ1-2 and V is TRBV6-6; TRBD1 might be the D (5 bases). The V end was cut by 0 bases, the J end by 6 bases, with 14 bases between. The germline V gene has CDR1 MNHNY and CDR2 SVGAGI (reference sequence). The CDR3 length is 15 residues. CDR3 in DNA: TGTGCCAGCAGTTACTCCGTGGGAGGGGCGGATGGCTACACCTTC. Protein product: CASSYSVGGADGYTF.

The CDR3 nucleotides are TGCGCCAGCAGTGAGTCGGGGGGGTTCTACGAGCAGTACTTC. Amino acid sequence: CASSESGGFYEQYF. V is TRBV10-1 and J is TRBJ2-7; 7 bases are a match to TRBD2. CDR3 length: 14 residues. Germline values: CDR1 WNHNN, CDR2 SYGVQD (reference sequence). The V and J ends lost 0 bases and 3 bases, in that order; junction bases with no gene match: 2.

V and J are TRBV7-2 and TRBJ2-3; TRBD2 might be the D (6 bases). This CDR3 spans 14 amino acids. Trimming took off 5 bases at V and 4 bases at J, with 13 bases between the two ends. Per the germline V gene, CDR1 is SGHTA and CDR2 is FQGNSA. This CDR3 is CASSPTSTADTQYF. The CDR3 DNA reads as TGTGCCAGCAGCCCGACTAGTACCGCAGATACGCAGTATTTT. The variable domain in full, with the rest retrieved from reference TRBV7-2 and TRBJ2-3, is GAGVSQSPSNKVTEKGKDVELRCDPISGHTALYWYRQSLGQGLEFLIYFQGNSAPDKSGLPSDRFSAERTGGSVSTLTIQRTQQEDSAVYLCASSPTSTADTQYFGPGTRLTVL.